This T cell receptor (beta chain) was identified during a study of response to subunit inactivated influenza vaccine. Study outcomes and limitations: That few new T cells are recruited by each seasonal influenza vaccination was the authors' suggestion.

TCRdb used MiXCR to reprocess the RT-PCR reads, holding one entry per CDR3 protein. Here the sample spans around 760,000 distinct CDR3 sequences, approximately 13% being singletons. About this clonotype: Its target is not known.

Trimming cost V 2 bases and J 4 bases; bases outside gene matches: 8. The germline gives CDR1 MNHEY, CDR2 SVGAGI. The CDR3 runs to 16 residues. The sequence was obtained from a man in his fifties who received an inactivated influenza vaccine. The sequencing here drew on PBMCs from blood, taken around 15 days before vaccination. V and J are TRBV6-5 and TRBJ2-1; TRBD2 matches at 7 bases. The CDR3 DNA reads TGTGCCAGCAGTTACGTCTCGGGAGGTCCTTACAATGAGCAGTTCTTC. It specifies CASSYVSGGPYNEQFF.